This TCR beta chain was sequenced during a study of blood T cell repertoires in COVID-19. About the research overall: Researchers got acute and convalescent COVID-19 samples from the United States, Italy and Spain. In each case, the material was cDNA or gDNA derived from T cells, B-cell-depleted T cells, or PBMCs.

This clone was detected a few times. Trimming took off 6 bases at V and 0 bases at J, with 14 bases between the two ends. Germline values: CDR1 MNHNS, CDR2 SASEGT. This CDR3 has 16 amino acids. In the original workflow: Reference gene primer amplification gave nucleated cell count estimates. Produced via immunoSEQ multiplex PCR; TCRdb's table is partial and in-frame only. V and J calls and clone size come straight from that table; D and trimming were deduced from the DNA. This table holds 200,000 to 250,000 clones, 80% to 90% found once. The sequence derives from a man aged 30-40 years with active or convalescent COVID-19. The sequencing input was peripheral blood. The V gene is TRBV6-1, the J gene TRBJ1-4, with D possibly matching TRBD1 (6 bases). DNA for the CDR3: TGTGCCAGCAGGGAACCGGGACACCCAACTAATGAAAAACTGTTTTTT. It codes for CASREPGHPTNEKLFF.